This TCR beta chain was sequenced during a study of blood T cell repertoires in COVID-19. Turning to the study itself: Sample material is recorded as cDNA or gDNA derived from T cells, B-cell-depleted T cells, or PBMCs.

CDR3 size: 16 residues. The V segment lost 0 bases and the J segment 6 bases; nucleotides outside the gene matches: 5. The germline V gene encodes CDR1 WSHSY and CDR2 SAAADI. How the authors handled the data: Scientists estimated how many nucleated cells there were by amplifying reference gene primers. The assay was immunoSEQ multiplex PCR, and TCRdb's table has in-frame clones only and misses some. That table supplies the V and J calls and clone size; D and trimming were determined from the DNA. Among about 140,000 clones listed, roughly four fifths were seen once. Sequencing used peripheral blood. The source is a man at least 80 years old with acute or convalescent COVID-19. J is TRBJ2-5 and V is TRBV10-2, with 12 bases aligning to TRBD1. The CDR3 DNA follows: TGCGCCAGCAGTGAGTCGGGACAGGGGGCAGGAAAGACCCAGTACTTC. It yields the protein CASSESGQGAGKTQYF.